This TCR beta chain was obtained from a study of T cells after yellow fever vaccination. TCRdb analysed the 5' RACE reads with MiXCR anew, one entry per CDR3 protein. The sample carries about 400,000 distinct CDR3 sequences, 6.2% recorded once. The V end lost 2 bases, the J end lost 6 bases, and 10 bases lay between the germline ends. This CDR3 spans 13 amino acids. The germline V gene has CDR1 KGHSH and CDR2 LQKENI. V usage is TRBV18 and J usage is TRBJ1-2; perhaps TRBD1 as D (5 bases). This sample comprised PBMCs, obtained 5 days after the yellow fever booster vaccination. The sequence derives from a man younger than 40 who received the YFV17D yellow fever vaccine. CDR3 sequence: CASSPSQGNGYTF. Written as DNA, the CDR3 is TGTGCCAGCTCACCATCGCAGGGTAATGGCTACACCTTC.